This note documents a single TCR beta chain sequence. Its target is unknown. Germline V lookup: CDR1 ENHRY, CDR2 SYGVKD. V was pared by 6 bases and J by 3 bases, with 2 bases of the junction left unmatched. The CDR3 consists of 14 residues. The PCR ran on 60 Vbeta and 13 Jbeta primers. Clones were sequenced by immunoSEQ multiplex PCR, and TCRdb holds only the in-frame ones, with some missing. Seen here are some 170,000 clones, around 80% observed once, and the top ten hold approximately 2%. This entry is derived from a study of cytomegalovirus exposure and HLA in healthy donors. The study, taken as a whole, reports: An analysis done earlier found most TCR beta V segments productive about 87% or about 30% of the time. Roughly even sequencing depth across donors was the assumption behind the presence/absence analyses. The study flagged approximately 180 TCR beta chains as cytomegalovirus-associated. Researchers reported from a later analysis that most CMV-associated TCR beta chains appeared HLA-restricted.

The TCR originated in a man in his forties in good health and CMV-seronegative. The sequenced sample consisted of PBMCs. The chain recombines TRBV10-3 with TRBJ1-5, with 10 nucleotides matching TRBD1. The CDR3 sequence is CAISGTGVNQPQHF. For the CDR3, the DNA is TGTGCCATCAGCGGGACAGGGGTCAATCAGCCCCAGCATTTT.